The next 10 T cell receptor beta chains were all read from a single sample in a study of T cell responses to AZD1222 COVID-19 vaccine. Repertoires were generated with immunoSEQ multiplex PCR, while TCRdb's copy carries only in-frame clones and drops some. The sample has more than 110,000 clones; almost 95% are singletons. The material was peripheral blood, obtained 28 days after the second AZD1222 dose. These receptors all stem from an adult who received the AZD1222 COVID-19 vaccine.

The chain employs TRBV5-1 and TRBJ2-7; the D gene is possibly TRBD1 (6 bases). Germline loops: CDR1 SGHRS, CDR2 YFSETQ. There are 13 residues in the CDR3. V dropped 4 bases and J dropped 3 bases, with 11 bases sitting between them. In DNA form, the CDR3 reads TGCGCCAGCAGCGCTGACAGGCTCTACGAGCAGTACTTC. Translated, it gives CASSADRLYEQYF.

This chain connects TRBV11-1 to TRBJ2-1, with D perhaps TRBD1 or TRBD2 (5 bases each). Trimming took off 2 bases at V and 2 bases at J, with 10 bases between the two ends. The CDR3 loop spans 15 amino acids. Germline CDR1 reads SGHAT; CDR2 reads FQDESV (reference sequence). CDR3: CASSLFRDPYNEQFF. In DNA, the CDR3 is TGTGCCAGCAGCTTATTCAGGGACCCCTACAATGAGCAGTTCTTC.

The CDR3 region is CASSRTSGNTGELFF. CDR3 DNA: TGTGCCAGCAGCCGGACTAGCGGGAACACCGGGGAGCTGTTTTTT. V gene TRBV7-2 combines with J gene TRBJ2-2; 10 bases align to TRBD2. J was trimmed by 1 base and V by 5 bases; bases with no gene match: 1. Per germline, CDR1 SGHTA and CDR2 FQGNSA. This CDR3 has 15 amino acids.

V and J are TRBV6-5 and TRBJ1-4; 7 bases agree with TRBD1. The CDR3 totals 15 residues. CDR1 and CDR2 (germline): MNHEY, SVGAGI. Trimming cost V 6 bases and J 10 bases; bases outside gene matches: 14. The CDR3 DNA reads as TGTGCCAGCAGCCGGTTGGAGGGGGCCGGGGGAAAACTGTTTTTT. Residues: CASSRLEGAGGKLFF.

This chain connects TRBV11-3 to TRBJ2-1; TRBD2 matches 10 bases. The germline gives CDR1 SGHNT, CDR2 YENEEA. This CDR3 region has 16 residues. J was trimmed by 6 bases and V by 5 bases; bases with no gene match: 10. The CDR3: CASSVGLADPFNEQFF. Written as DNA, the CDR3 is TGTGCCAGCAGCGTCGGACTAGCGGACCCCTTCAATGAGCAGTTCTTC.

This clone is a singleton in its sample. This chain uses TRBV19 with TRBJ2-4; D is unresolved. The CDR3 has 12 amino acids. CDR1 is LNHDA and CDR2 is SQIVND in the germline V gene (reference sequence). Trimming shortened V by 1 base and J by 11 bases, and 9 bases separated the two germline ends. The CDR3 protein is CASSIGTTFQYF. The CDR3 nucleotides are TGTGCCAGTAGTATAGGTACTACCTTTCAGTACTTC. The full variable domain, with the rest looked up from reference TRBV19 and TRBJ2-4, is DGGITQSPKYLFRKEGQNVTLSCEQNLNHDAMYWYRQDPGQGLRLIYYSQIVNDFQKGDIAEGYSVSREKKESFPLTVTSAQKNPTAFYLCASSIGTTFQYFGAGTRLSVL.

The CDR3 sequence is CASSLTPGQGNEQFF. For the CDR3, the DNA is TGTGCCAGCAGCTTAACACCGGGACAGGGTAATGAGCAGTTCTTC. This chain uses TRBV7-3 with TRBJ2-1; 9 nucleotides agree with TRBD1. Germline CDR1 SGHTA, CDR2 FQGTGA. The CDR3 totals 15 residues. Losses at the gene ends were 0 bases for V and 7 bases for J; bases not matched to a gene: 4.

In the case of this clone: An end of the junction differs from the germline gene, which may be a read error. The V gene is TRBV6-8, the J gene TRBJ1-2; D unresolved. CDR3 size: 11 residues. The germline gives CDR1 MNHGY, CDR2 SAAAGT. Here the CDR3 DNA reads TGTGCCAGCACCCCGGGCCGGTCTGGGGCCTTC. Translated: CASTPGRSGAF.

DNA of the CDR3: TGTGCCAGCAGCCAAGTGGCGGGGGGAGGGGAAGAGACCCAGTACTTC. It translates to CASSQVAGGGEETQYF. The chain recombines TRBV4-2 with TRBJ2-5; 8 nucleotides line up with TRBD2. The germline gives CDR1 LGHNA, CDR2 YNFKEQ. V trimming: 1 base; J trimming: 3 bases; junction bases outside the gene matches: 7. The CDR3 consists of 16 residues.

The rearrangement links TRBV30 to TRBJ1-1; D is uncertain. Germline V gives CDR1 GTSNPN, CDR2 SVGIG (reference sequence). This CDR3 has 12 residues. The V and J ends lost 0 bases and 7 bases respectively, with 9 bases between them. Here the CDR3 DNA reads TGTGCCTGGAGTGTACGGGCAAATGAAGCTTTCTTT. This codes for CAWSVRANEAFF.